This T cell receptor (beta chain) was obtained from a study of blood T cells in healthy people across ages (dated by TCRdb to 2013 to 2016). In the study overall: In model experiments, template switching captured roughly one uniquely barcoded TCR beta cDNA molecule for every two T cells. Age-related changes in TCR beta repertoire diversity were measured in the study by deep sequencing normalized with unique cDNA molecular identifiers. To avoid experimental bias, donors of different ages were randomly spread across the sequencing lanes. Four age groups were formed from the donors: young (average approximately 15 years), middle-aged (more than 35), aged (62) and long-lived (about 80). For two donors (one aged 18 to 30 and one aged 80 or older), the study analyzed two additional independent replicas of 1 million unique cDNA reads from the same blood draw. Points the paper makes about the study in general: Estimates of total diversity based on one million sequenced T cells were considered lower bounds and underestimates. As age increased, observed TCR beta diversity per million T cells dropped in a roughly linear way, and a significant reduction was already evident by age 40. Compared with the aged group, the long-lived group had more naive CD4+ T cells, fewer expanded clones and increased TCR diversity, a pattern suggesting age selection. The percentage of naive T cells measured by flow cytometry correlated strongly with observed TCR beta diversity. Bulk unsorted PBMC profiling prevented conclusive comparison of naive and antigen-experienced compartments. The CMV infection status of donors was not known, potentially confounding age-related changes in expanded clonotypes.

The roughly 39 donors, aged 6 to 90 years, were systemically healthy Caucasian individuals from Russia. Each donor gave 8 to 10 milliliters of peripheral blood, collected into EDTA-treated Vacutainer tubes. Ficoll-Paque density-gradient centrifugation was used to isolate PBMCs, with at least 7 million obtained per sample. Trizol reagent was used to extract total RNA from PBMCs, with at least 6 micrograms per sample. The percentages of naive CD45RAhigh/CD27high T cells were determined by flow cytometry on a PBMC aliquot from every donor. The CDR3 contains 14 residues, cysteine and phenylalanine counted. The sequence is cut down to CDR3 DNA, 42 bases in frame from base 1. CDR1 is given as ENHRY and CDR2 as SYGVKD, both from the germline V gene. V ends up 10 bases short and J 3 bases short, with an unmatched junction base count of 7. The library was generated by 5' RACE. These reads were obtained on an Illumina HiSeq 2500. The second PCR ran for roughly 7 to 11 cycles and used a J-beta primer mix along with a sample-barcoded 5' primer. Each TCR beta cDNA molecule received a unique molecular identifier from a template-switch 5' adaptor carrying 12 random nucleotides. At least 2.5 million CDR3-containing paired-end reads were obtained from each sample. First-strand cDNA was synthesized from all RNA with the Mint cDNA synthesis kit, primed by a TRBC-specific oligonucleotide. All cDNA was treated with uracil-DNA glycosylase and then went through a first 18-cycle PCR with the universal primers M1SS and BC2_uni_R. On the study's bioinformatics: For normalization, 1 million high-quality reads were randomly selected from each sample, with every read carrying a distinct molecular identifier. Reads sharing molecular identifiers were discarded rather than binned into consensus sequences. MiTCR, with a Q25 quality threshold and the strictest error-elimination algorithm, was used for CDR3 identification, clonotype clustering and error correction. A nonparametric unseen species model with Euler transformation was used to estimate lower-bound total TCR beta diversity. TCRdb reprocessed the public reads (quality trimming at Q25 with fastp, clone calling with MiXCR) and kept in-frame beta chains. Every CDR3 protein is listed once, alongside the most common genes and DNA of its rows. It is TCRdb's table, rather than the study itself, that gives the V and J calls and clone size. The sample table records 1,500,000 or so distinct CDR3 sequences; around 55% of these occur just once. Jointly, the top ten make up roughly 7% of the sample.

As for this clonotype: Its antigen remains unidentified. Base quality data are lacking; no much larger clone is found one base away.

Sequences were obtained from blood. The rearranged chain carries TRBV10-3 and TRBJ1-5, with 9 central nucleotides matching TRBD1. The sequence was collected from a man aged 18 to 30 in good health. In nucleotide form, the sequence is TGTGCCAGCGGGACAGGGCAGGTCAATCAGCCCCAGCATTTT. Translated, this is CASGTGQVNQPQHF.